Listed here are 22 T cell receptor beta chains from one sample, sequenced in a study of Ad26.COV2.S vaccination and SARS-CoV-2 variants (dated by TCRdb to 2020 to 2023). This specimen's treatment or condition label, per the study, means: 15 to 20 received Ad26.COV2.S at low or high dose, single or two shots; several received placebo; per-sample allocation not given. Repertoires of vaccine and placebo recipients were sequenced from samples collected on day 63 after the first injection. Receptor libraries were prepared by the immunoSEQ multiplex PCR assay. TCRdb took over this immuneACCESS table, retaining in-frame rearrangements with V and J assigned. Such tables are incomplete; in checked studies, under half of the missing clones stem from an unresolved V gene, and the remainder is unexplained. For this sample the table gives approximately 420,000 clones, of which roughly 90% were detected only once. The ten biggest clones cover around 3.6% of the sample.

The sequenced sample was peripheral blood, obtained in a trial of Ad26.COV2.S vaccine versus placebo. The receptors stem from a person aged 18-60 years who received the Ad26.COV2.S COVID-19 vaccine or a placebo.

This chain joins TRBV5-1 and TRBJ1-3, with D possibly being TRBD1 (6 bases). The germline V gene has CDR1 SGHRS and CDR2 YFSETQ. The CDR3 is made up of 15 amino acids. Deletions cut 4 bases from V and 0 bases from J, with 11 bases between. CDR3 protein: CASSTSDSSGNTIYF. Here the CDR3 DNA reads TGCGCCAGCAGCACCTCGGACAGCTCTGGAAACACCATATATTTT.

The V gene is TRBV6-6, the J gene TRBJ1-2, with TRBD1 as a possible D gene (5 bases). Germline V CDR1 and CDR2: MNHNY, SVGAGI (reference sequence). V was pared by 0 bases and J by 0 bases, with 11 bases between. The CDR3 contains 16 residues. The CDR3 nucleotides read TGTGCCAGCAGTTACTCTCGGGACCGATCTAACTATGGCTACACCTTC. Protein product: CASSYSRDRSNYGYTF.

The count of this clone is one. The chain carries TRBV5-1 and TRBJ2-3; TRBD1 might be the D (5 bases). The V end lost 0 bases, the J end lost 1 base, and 12 bases lay between the germline ends. The CDR3 has 16 amino acids. The germline CDR1 and CDR2 sequences are SGHRS and YFSETQ. Here the CDR3 reads CASSLDRRARTDTQYF. As DNA, the CDR3 is TGCGCCAGCAGCTTGGATCGCAGGGCTCGCACAGATACGCAGTATTTT.

The chain joins TRBV30 to TRBJ1-2; possible D gene TRBD1, 6 bases. The V end was cut by 0 bases, the J end by 3 bases, with 14 bases between. CDR3 size: 15 residues. Germline loops: CDR1 GTSNPN, CDR2 SVGIG (reference sequence). The CDR3 coding sequence is TGTGCCTGGAGTGTCGGGGGCCCTACTTACTATGGCTACACCTTC. Translating it yields CAWSVGGPTYYGYTF.

This sequence joins TRBV5-1 and TRBJ2-2; TRBD1 agrees at 9 bases. V was clipped by 0 bases and J by 2 bases; unmatched bases: 2. CDR3 length equals 16 residues. Per the germline V gene, CDR1 is SGHRS and CDR2 is YFSETQ. CDR3 sequence reads: CASSLATGGNTGELFF. Written as DNA, the CDR3 is TGCGCCAGCAGCTTGGCGACAGGGGGTAACACCGGGGAGCTGTTTTTT.

V usage is TRBV5-1 and J usage is TRBJ1-3, with TRBD1 as a possible D gene (5 bases). Germline values: CDR1 SGHRS, CDR2 YFSETQ. The CDR3 spans 14 residues. V was shortened by 7 bases and J by 0 bases, with 11 bases between the two germline ends. The CDR3 protein is CASLQGHSGNTIYF. The DNA for the CDR3 is TGCGCCAGCCTTCAGGGCCACTCTGGAAACACCATATATTTT.

The V call is TRBV19, the J call TRBJ2-7; 8 bases align to TRBD2. J gave up 2 bases and V 4 bases, and 7 bases lay outside the gene matches. The CDR3 has 15 residues. The germline V gene encodes CDR1 LNHDA and CDR2 SQIVND (reference sequence). The DNA for the CDR3 is TGTGCCAGTAGTACTCCGGGGCGGGGGGCCTACGAGCAGTACTTC. Translated: CASSTPGRGAYEQYF.

This rearrangement joins TRBV7-2 to TRBJ2-7; 10 bases are shared with TRBD2. Germline trimming cut 1 base from V and 2 bases from J; bases unmatched to any gene: 2. The CDR3 covers 15 residues. Germline V gene data show CDR1 as SGHTA and CDR2 as FQGNSA. CDR3 sequence (DNA): TGTGCCAGCAGCTTAGACAGCGGGGGGGCCTACGAGCAGTACTTC. Translating gives CASSLDSGGAYEQYF.

Here the CDR3 reads CASSLMGRSTDTQYF. The CDR3 region has the DNA TGCGCCAGCAGCTTGATGGGGAGGAGCACAGATACGCAGTATTTT. The genes are TRBV5-1 and TRBJ2-3; perhaps TRBD2 as D (6 bases). This CDR3 is 15 amino acids long. CDR1 and CDR2 from the germline V gene are SGHRS and YFSETQ. The ends were cut back, 1 base at V and 0 bases at J, with 9 bases in the middle. Full variable domain (rest looked up from reference TRBV5-1 and TRBJ2-3): KAGVTQTPRYLIKTRGQQVTLSCSPISGHRSVSWYQQTPGQGLQFLFEYFSETQRNKGNFPGRFSGRQFSNSRSEMNVSTLELGDSALYLCASSLMGRSTDTQYFGPGTRLTVL.

The chain has TRBV5-1 and TRBJ1-1; 11 positions match TRBD1. CDR3 length: 14 residues. Germline V gene lookup returns CDR1 SGHRS and CDR2 YFSETQ. V gave up 3 bases and J gave up 4 bases; unmatched junction bases: 2. The DNA of the CDR3 is TGCGCCAGCAGCTCCGGGACAGGGGGCACTGAAGCTTTCTTT. It translates to CASSSGTGGTEAFF.

The chain is built from TRBV19 and TRBJ2-7; 9 nucleotides agree with TRBD1. Germline trimming cut 5 bases from V and 9 bases from J; bases unmatched to any gene: 23. Germline V gene lookup returns CDR1 LNHDA and CDR2 SQIVND (reference sequence). There are 18 residues in the CDR3. The CDR3 loop reads CASSPSRGPGQGSFGQYF. The CDR3 region has the DNA TGTGCCAGTAGTCCTTCGCGGGGACCGGGACAGGGATCCTTCGGGCAGTACTTC.

The genes are TRBV5-8 and TRBJ2-7; 10 bases agree with TRBD1. J gave up 0 bases and V 5 bases, and 11 bases lay outside the gene matches. The length of the CDR3 is 17 residues. Per germline, CDR1 SGHTS and CDR2 YDEGEE. DNA for the CDR3: TGTGCCAGCAGACTAAAAATCTGGGACAGGGGCTCCTACGAGCAGTACTTC. It translates to CASRLKIWDRGSYEQYF.

The chain employs TRBV2 and TRBJ1-2; D is unclear. With 3 bases removed from V and 4 bases from J, the gap between germline ends came to 12 bases. The V gene's germline CDR1 is SNHLY and CDR2 FYNNEI. The CDR3 has 14 residues. The CDR3 region is CASSDWSSIYGYTF. For the CDR3, the DNA is TGTGCCAGCAGTGACTGGTCATCCATCTATGGCTACACCTTC.

The V and J genes are TRBV29-1 and TRBJ2-3; 9 nucleotides align to TRBD1. CDR3 size: 14 residues. Germline lookup yields CDR1 SQVTM and CDR2 ANQGSEA. The ends lost 6 bases at V and 6 bases at J; junction bases unmatched: 10. The CDR3, as DNA: TGCAGCGTGCGGACAGGGGTCGAAGGCGATACGCAGTATTTT. Translating gives CSVRTGVEGDTQYF.

The V and J genes are TRBV6-4 and TRBJ2-5, with 10 bases lining up with TRBD1. The CDR3 runs 15 residues. Germline trimming cut 2 bases from V and 4 bases from J; bases unmatched to any gene: 4. In germline, CDR1 is MRHNA, CDR2 SNTAGT. The CDR3 spells CASSDATGGAETQYF. The CDR3 DNA follows: TGTGCCAGCAGTGACGCGACAGGGGGCGCAGAGACCCAGTACTTC.

The chain combines TRBV9 with TRBJ2-6; 9 bases match TRBD1. Losses at the gene ends were 0 bases for V and 0 bases for J; bases not matched to a gene: 7. Per germline, CDR1 SGDLS and CDR2 YYNGEE. The CDR3 sequence is 19 residues long. In DNA form, the CDR3 reads TGTGCCAGCAGCGTAGTGTTGGGACAGGGACCCTCTGGGGCCAACGTCCTGACTTTC. Translation gives CASSVVLGQGPSGANVLTF.

In its sample, this clone was seen a few times. The chain carries TRBV5-4 and TRBJ2-7; 9 bases fit TRBD1. This CDR3 is built from 13 residues. The ends lost 0 bases at V and 6 bases at J; junction bases unmatched: 1. Germline lookup yields CDR1 SGHNT and CDR2 YYREEE (reference sequence). DNA of the CDR3: TGTGCCAGCAGCTTGGACAGGGGGCGCGAGCAGTACTTC. Protein product: CASSLDRGREQYF.

The chain employs TRBV2 and TRBJ1-2; D is uncertain. The CDR3 contains 15 residues. V lost 1 base and J 4 bases, leaving 13 bases between the germline ends. CDR1 and CDR2 from the germline V gene are SNHLY and FYNNEI. CDR3 protein: CASSEGGRTGYGYTF. As DNA, the CDR3 is TGTGCCAGCAGTGAAGGCGGCCGGACGGGCTATGGCTACACCTTC.

The chain carries TRBV19 and TRBJ2-3, with D uncertain. Deletions cut 5 bases from V and 0 bases from J, with 9 bases between. Germline V CDR1 and CDR2: LNHDA, SQIVND (reference sequence). CDR3 length: 14 residues. CDR3 nucleotide sequence: TGTGCCAGTAGTCCCCAGGTGAGCACAGATACGCAGTATTTT. This encodes CASSPQVSTDTQYF.

V usage is TRBV5-1 and J usage is TRBJ2-3; unclear D gene. Per the germline V gene, CDR1 is SGHRS and CDR2 is YFSETQ. This CDR3 spans 15 amino acids. Trimming stripped 4 bases from V and 2 bases from J, with 14 bases between. This chain's CDR3 is CASSLPRADTDTQYF. The CDR3 DNA reads TGCGCCAGCAGCCTCCCCCGGGCAGACACAGATACGCAGTATTTT.

The J gene is TRBJ2-5, the V gene TRBV12-5; the match to TRBD2 covers 8 bases. The CDR3 extends over 14 amino acids. CDR1 is LGHNT and CDR2 is FRNRAP in the germline V gene. Unmatched junction bases numbered 2, after V lost 5 bases and J lost 0 bases. The CDR3 sequence: CASGRGGYQETQYF. In nucleotides, the CDR3 is TGTGCTAGTGGTCGGGGGGGTTACCAAGAGACCCAGTACTTC. The entire variable domain, with the rest obtained from reference TRBV12-5 and TRBJ2-5, is as follows: DARVTQTPRHKVTEMGQEVTMRCQPILGHNTVFWYRQTMMQGLELLAYFRNRAPLDDSGMPKDRFSAEMPDATLATLKIQPSEPRDSAVYFCASGRGGYQETQYFGPGTRLLVL.

The chain joins TRBV5-1 to TRBJ2-1, with D perhaps TRBD1 or TRBD2 (6 bases each). There are 18 residues in the CDR3. Trimming left V 0 bases short and J 4 bases short, with 20 bases between. Germline CDR1 is SGHRS and CDR2 is YFSETQ. The CDR3 DNA follows: TGCGCCAGCAGCTTGGGCCTGCTACTGGGGGGCCGGTACAATGAGCAGTTCTTC. Translation gives CASSLGLLLGGRYNEQFF.